The clone carrying this TCR beta chain appeared many times. The antigen remains undetermined. This CDR3 region has 14 residues. V shed 3 bases and J shed 1 base, with 9 bases lying between them. In germline, CDR1 is KGHSH, CDR2 LQKENI. The data derive from a study of T cells in Graves' hyperthyroidism and ophthalmopathy. Study details: The authors collected peripheral blood at initial diagnosis, before any treatment.

Amplified TCR beta CDR3 regions came from RNA transcripts. HTBI primers were used for first-round RT-PCR of the TCR CDR3. TCRdb itself ran the multiplex PCR reads through MiXCR, one entry per CDR3 protein. The repertoire has under 200,000 distinct CDR3 sequences, around 8.9% of them found once; the top ten carry approximately 24%. Patients aged 18 to 65 had newly diagnosed hyperthyroidism lasting under 2 months. Exclusion of a patient resulted from uncontrolled infection, other autoimmune disease, pregnancy or lactation. Whole-study results and caveats: Within blood appeared most thyroid clonotypes that had expanded above 0.001.

The chain employs TRBV18 and TRBJ1-1; D is ambiguous. This clonotype was sampled from a woman between 18 and 29 years old with Graves' hyperthyroidism that later progressed to Graves' ophthalmopathy. The specimen sequenced was blood. In DNA, the CDR3 is TGTGCCAGCTCACCGATAACAGAGAACACTGAAGCTTTCTTT. This codes for CASSPITENTEAFF.